Below are 4 T cell receptor beta chains sequenced from a single sample in a study of blood T cell repertoires in COVID-19. The assay was immunoSEQ multiplex PCR, and TCRdb's table has in-frame clones only and misses some. Seen here are hundreds of thousands of clones, approximately 88% observed once, and the top ten hold around 6.5%. The source material was peripheral blood. The receptors originated from a woman in her 30s with COVID-19, enrolled during active disease.

J is TRBJ2-7 and V is TRBV18; TRBD2 agrees at 7 bases. Per germline, CDR1 KGHSH and CDR2 LQKENI. J gave up 0 bases and V 1 base, and 12 bases lay outside the gene matches. The CDR3 runs to 18 residues. The CDR3 is CASSPLNCAGEVSYEQYV. CDR3 DNA: TGTGCCAGCTCACCACTAAATTGTGCGGGAGAGGTCTCCTACGAGCAGTACGTC.

The rearrangement links TRBV19 to TRBJ1-4, with a tentative D call TRBD1 (6 bases). This CDR3 is 13 amino acids long. Per the germline V gene, CDR1 is LNHDA and CDR2 is SQIVND (reference sequence). With 8 bases removed from V and 0 bases from J, the gap between germline ends came to 7 bases. CDR3 sequence reads: CASQGTTNEKLFF. The DNA for the CDR3 is TGTGCCAGTCAGGGGACAACTAATGAAAAACTGTTTTTT.

CDR3 protein: CASSGGTDFGTQYF. The CDR3 bases are TGTGCCAGCTCAGGAGGGACGGACTTTGGGACCCAGTACTTC. This chain links TRBV18 with TRBJ2-5; D possibly corresponds to TRBD2 (6 bases). The CDR3 covers 14 residues. V lost 5 bases to trimming and J lost 7 bases, with 17 bases between them. The germline V gene has CDR1 KGHSH and CDR2 LQKENI.

This clone was detected only once. V is TRBV10-1 and J is TRBJ2-7; unclear D gene. This CDR3 has 17 amino acids. V dropped 6 bases and J dropped 1 base, with 22 bases sitting between them. Germline CDR1 and CDR2: WNHNN and SYGVQD (reference sequence). CDR3 nucleotides: TGCGCCAGCAGCGGCAACCTCAGGAACCCCCAATCCTACGAGCAGTACTTC. Translating gives CASSGNLRNPQSYEQYF.